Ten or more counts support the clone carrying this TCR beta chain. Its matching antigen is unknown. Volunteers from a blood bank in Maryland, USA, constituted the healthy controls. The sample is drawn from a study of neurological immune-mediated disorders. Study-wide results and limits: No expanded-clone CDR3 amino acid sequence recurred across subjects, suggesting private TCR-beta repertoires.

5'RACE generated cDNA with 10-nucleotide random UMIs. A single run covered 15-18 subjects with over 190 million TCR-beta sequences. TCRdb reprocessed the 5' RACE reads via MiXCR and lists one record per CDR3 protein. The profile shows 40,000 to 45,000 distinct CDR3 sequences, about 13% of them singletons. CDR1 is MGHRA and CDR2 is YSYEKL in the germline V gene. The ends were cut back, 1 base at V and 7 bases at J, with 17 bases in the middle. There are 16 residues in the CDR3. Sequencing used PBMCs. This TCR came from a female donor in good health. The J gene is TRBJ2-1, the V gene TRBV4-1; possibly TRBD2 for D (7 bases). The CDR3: CASSQVELGGQNEQFF. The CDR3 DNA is TGCGCCAGCAGCCAAGTCGAGTTGGGGGGGCAAAATGAGCAGTTCTTC.